A single sample gave rise to the 11 T cell receptor beta chains below, sequenced in a study of cytomegalovirus exposure and HLA in healthy donors. Primers for the PCR totalled 60 Vbeta and 13 Jbeta. TCRdb's table, derived via immunoSEQ multiplex PCR, lists solely in-frame clones and lacks some. Of roughly 180,000 clones detected, about four fifths appear once; the ten largest clones hold approximately 2%. The sequencing sample was made of PBMCs. The receptors come from a woman aged 30 to 39 in good health and CMV-seronegative.

The rearrangement uses TRBV2 and TRBJ2-5; D possibly corresponds to TRBD1 (5 bases). Trimming stripped 7 bases from V and 6 bases from J, with 18 bases between. In germline, CDR1 is SNHLY, CDR2 FYNNEI. This CDR3 has 14 residues. The DNA for the CDR3 is TGTGCCAGCACGGTGCGCAGGGAAGGAAAGACCCAGTACTTC. Protein product: CASTVRREGKTQYF.

CDR3 nucleotides: TGTGCCAGTAGTCAGGGGCGAGATCAGCCCCAGCATTTT. Its protein is CASSQGRDQPQHF. The chain is built from TRBV19 and TRBJ1-5; weak D call: TRBD1 (6 bases). V was pared by 5 bases and J by 5 bases, with 10 bases between. The CDR3 is 13 amino acids. Germline lookup yields CDR1 LNHDA and CDR2 SQIVND (reference sequence). Drawing the rest from reference TRBV19 and TRBJ1-5, the complete variable domain is DGGITQSPKYLFRKEGQNVTLSCEQNLNHDAMYWYRQDPGQGLRLIYYSQIVNDFQKGDIAEGYSVSREKKESFPLTVTSAQKNPTAFYLCASSQGRDQPQHFGDGTRLSIL.

The V gene is TRBV7-8, the J gene TRBJ1-1, with D hard to call. Trimming took 5 bases from V and 5 from J, leaving 12 bases between them. This CDR3 contains 13 residues. Looked up from germline, CDR1 is SGHVS and CDR2 is FQNEAQ. The CDR3 region is CASSQKPGTEAFF. CDR3 sequence (DNA): TGTGCCAGCAGCCAAAAACCGGGAACTGAAGCTTTCTTT. The variable domain in full, completed from reference TRBV7-8 and TRBJ1-1, reads GAGVSQSPRYKVAKRGQDVALRCDPISGHVSLFWYQQALGQGPEFLTYFQNEAQLDKSGLPSDRFFAERPEGSVSTLKIQRTQQEDSAVYLCASSQKPGTEAFFGQGTRLTVV.

This clone was counted many times. The rearrangement links TRBV25-1 to TRBJ1-1; TRBD1 matches 7 bases. The CDR3 runs 13 residues. Trimming at V came to 3 bases and at J to 7 bases, leaving 5 bases not matched to a gene. CDR1 is MGHDK and CDR2 is SYGVNS in the germline V gene. The CDR3 protein is CASSDTGASEAFF. The CDR3 nucleotides are TGTGCCAGCAGTGATACAGGGGCGAGTGAAGCTTTCTTT.

The chain combines TRBV19 with TRBJ1-6, with D perhaps matching TRBD1 (5 bases). The V gene's germline CDR1 is LNHDA and CDR2 SQIVND (reference sequence). The length of the CDR3 is 16 residues. Trimming shortened V by 5 bases and J by 8 bases, and 19 bases separated the two germline ends. CDR3 sequence (DNA): TGTGCCAGTAGTTCTGCCGGTCCAGGGTCGGATTCACCCCTCCACTTT. Encoded protein: CASSSAGPGSDSPLHF.

This clone was picked up one time. The genes are TRBV30 and TRBJ2-7, with 11 positions matching TRBD1. The length of the CDR3 is 14 residues. Germline-derived CDR1 and CDR2 are GTSNPN and SVGIG (reference sequence). Germline trimming cut 4 bases from V and 0 bases from J; bases unmatched to any gene: 2. The CDR3 loop is CAWTGTGGSYEQYF. The DNA for the CDR3 is TGTGCCTGGACTGGGACAGGGGGCTCCTACGAGCAGTACTTC.

The V gene is TRBV2, the J gene TRBJ2-3; TRBD1 matches 10 bases. The CDR3 consists of 14 residues. V lost 7 bases and J lost 4; bases outside the gene matches: 5. From germline, CDR1 is SNHLY and CDR2 FYNNEI. The CDR3 protein is CASNRDRGPDTQYF. CDR3 bases: TGTGCCAGCAACCGGGACAGGGGCCCAGATACGCAGTATTTT.

The rearrangement links TRBV7-3 to TRBJ1-1, with D unresolved. The V end was cut by 0 bases, the J end by 2 bases, with 7 bases between. From germline, CDR1 is SGHTA and CDR2 FQGTGA. The CDR3 has 14 residues. In DNA form, the CDR3 reads TGTGCCAGCAGCTTAACGCGGGCAAACACTGAAGCTTTCTTT. Translated: CASSLTRANTEAFF.

The chain joins TRBV6-5 to TRBJ1-2; TRBD1 might be the D (5 bases). The germline V and J ends were trimmed by 2 bases and 4 bases, with 11 bases remaining between them. Germline-derived CDR1 and CDR2 are MNHEY and SVGAGI. The CDR3 is made up of 14 amino acids. This CDR3 is CASSYRDSRYGYTF. The CDR3 DNA is TGTGCCAGCAGTTACAGAGACAGCCGCTATGGCTACACCTTC.

The chain uses TRBV18 and TRBJ2-7; 12 bases match TRBD1. The CDR3 runs 15 residues. Germline assignment: CDR1 KGHSH and CDR2 LQKENI. Losses at the gene ends were 2 bases for V and 4 bases for J; bases not matched to a gene: 3. The CDR3 DNA follows: TGTGCCAGCTCACCAGGGACAGGGGGCGAATACGAGCAGTACTTC. It is translated as CASSPGTGGEYEQYF.

The chain employs TRBV2 and TRBJ1-6, with D unresolved. Trimming shortened V by 3 bases and J by 7 bases, and 13 bases separated the two germline ends. CDR3 length: 15 residues. The V gene's germline CDR1 is SNHLY and CDR2 FYNNEI. CDR3 DNA sequence: TGTGCCAGCAGTGATAAGAGGGTACCCAATTCACCCCTCCACTTT. Residues: CASSDKRVPNSPLHF.